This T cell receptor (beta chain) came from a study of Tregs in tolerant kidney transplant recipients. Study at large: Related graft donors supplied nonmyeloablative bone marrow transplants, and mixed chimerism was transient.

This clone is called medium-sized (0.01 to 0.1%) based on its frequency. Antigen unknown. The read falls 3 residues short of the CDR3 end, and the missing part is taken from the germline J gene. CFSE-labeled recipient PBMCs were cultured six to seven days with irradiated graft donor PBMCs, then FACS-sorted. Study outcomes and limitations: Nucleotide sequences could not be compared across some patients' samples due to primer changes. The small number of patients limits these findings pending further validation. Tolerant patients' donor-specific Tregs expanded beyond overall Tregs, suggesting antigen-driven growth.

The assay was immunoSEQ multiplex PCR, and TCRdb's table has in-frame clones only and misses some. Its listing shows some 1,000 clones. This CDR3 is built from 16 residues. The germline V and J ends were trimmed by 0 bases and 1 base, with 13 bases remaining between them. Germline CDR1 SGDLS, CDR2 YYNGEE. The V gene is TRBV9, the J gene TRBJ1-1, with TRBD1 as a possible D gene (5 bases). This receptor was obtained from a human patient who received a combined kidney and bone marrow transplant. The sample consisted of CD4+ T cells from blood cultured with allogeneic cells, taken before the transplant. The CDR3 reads CASSVGRGRTNTEAFF. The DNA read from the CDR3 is TGTGCCAGCAGCGTAGGGAGGGGCAGAACGAACACTGAA.